Listed below are T cell receptor beta chains from one sample, sequenced in a study of blood T cell repertoires in COVID-19. Generated by immunoSEQ multiplex PCR, the TCRdb table keeps only in-frame clones and is missing some. This sample yields about 100,000 clones, of which around four fifths are seen a single time; 13% belongs to the top ten. The specimen was peripheral blood. The source of these receptors is a man over 45 with active or convalescent COVID-19. Each CDR3 is given with its conserved first and last residue. Each record gives: J gene, V gene, D gene, clone size, CDR3 DNA, CDR3 protein. A D gene is named only where the DNA matches it firmly. Rows may omit the clone size; those that give it use once, few, many or a size class.

>TRBJ2-1|TRBV5-8|TRBD1|.
TGTGCCAGCAACACGGGACAGGGGTACAATGAGCAGTTCTTC
CASNTGQGYNEQFF
>TRBJ2-1|TRBV19|.|.
TGTGCCAGTAGTAGACAACCTAGCGTGAATGAGCAGTTCTTC
CASSRQPSVNEQFF
>TRBJ1-6|TRBV15|.|.
TGTGCCACCAGCAGGAAAGCAGGGTTTTCTAATTCACCCCTCCACTTT
CATSRKAGFSNSPLHF
>TRBJ1-1|TRBV6-5|.|.
TGTGCCAGCAGTAACGCCAGGGTGATGAACACTGAAGCTTTCTTT
CASSNARVMNTEAFF
>TRBJ2-1|TRBV5-4|.|.
TGTGCCAGCAGCTACCAGGGGAGGGGGGGTGATGAGCAGTTCTTC
CASSYQGRGGDEQFF
>TRBJ1-2|TRBV6-5|TRBD1|.
TGTGCCAGCAGTTACCAGGGACAGGGGGCGCGGGGCTACACCTTC
CASSYQGQGARGYTF
>TRBJ1-4|TRBV6-5|.|.
TGTGCCAGCAGCCCGGACAGCAATAATGAAAAACTGTTTTTT
CASSPDSNNEKLFF
>TRBJ2-7|TRBV5-1|TRBD1|.
TGCGCCAGCAGCTTGGTACAGGGGAACGGCGAGCAGTACTTC
CASSLVQGNGEQYF
>TRBJ2-1|TRBV5-1|TRBD2|once
TGCGCCAGCAGCTTTAGAGGGGAGGGTGAGCAGTTCTTC
CASSFRGEGEQFF
>TRBJ1-6|TRBV4-2|TRBD1|.
TGTGCCAGCAGCCAAGGACAGGGGCTAAGCTCACCCCTCCACTTT
CASSQGQGLSSPLHF
>TRBJ2-1|TRBV7-3|TRBD2|.
TGTGCCAGCAGCCAGAAATCCAGGACTAGCGGGAGTAGAAATGAGCAGTTCTTC
CASSQKSRTSGSRNEQFF
>TRBJ2-1|TRBV2|.|.
TGTGCCAGCAGTAGAAGAGATGAGCAGTTCTTC
CASSRRDEQFF
>TRBJ2-3|TRBV7-3|TRBD1|.
TGTGCCAGCAGCACGACAGGGCCTAACACAGATACGCAGTATTTT
CASSTTGPNTDTQYF
>TRBJ1-2|TRBV4-1|.|.
TGCGCCAGCAGCCAAACCCCTTCGGCAGGTCTGTTTAACTATGGCTACACCTTC
CASSQTPSAGLFNYGYTF
>TRBJ2-4|TRBV4-1|TRBD1|.
TGCGCCAGCAGCCAAGATCCCAAGACAGGGGCTACCAAAAACATTCAGTACTTC
CASSQDPKTGATKNIQYF
>TRBJ1-5|TRBV19|.|.
TGTGCCAGTAGTCCTCAAAGGGGGAGCAATCAGCCCCAGCATTTT
CASSPQRGSNQPQHF
>TRBJ1-6|TRBV3-1/TRBV3-2|TRBD1|.
TGTGCCAGCAGCCAAAGACAGGGATCCTCACCCCTCCACTTT
CASSQRQGSSPLHF
>TRBJ2-1|TRBV19|.|.
TGTGCCAGTAGTGCGGGTGGGGAGCAGTTCTTC
CASSAGGEQFF